The 3 T cell receptor beta chains in this list originate from one sample, sequenced in a study of cytomegalovirus exposure and HLA in healthy donors. 60 Vbeta and 13 Jbeta primers were used in PCR. Here immunoSEQ multiplex PCR was the method, and the copy in TCRdb shows in-frame clones only, minus some. The data contain roughly 160,000 clones, roughly two thirds of them seen just once; the ten biggest clones take up 5.4%. The specimen was PBMCs. The receptors were sampled from a woman between 18 and 29 years old in good health and CMV-seropositive.

Concerning this clone: This specimen includes other DNA sequences encoding the same CDR3. This chain joins TRBV4-3 and TRBJ2-7; weak D call: TRBD2 (5 bases). V was shortened by 1 base and J by 0 bases, with 10 bases between the two germline ends. The CDR3 length is 15 residues. Germline CDR1 is LGHNA and CDR2 is YSLEER. CDR3 nucleotide sequence: TGCGCCAGCAGCCAAGGAACCGGACTCTCCTACGAGCAGTACTTC. Residues: CASSQGTGLSYEQYF.

The rearrangement uses TRBV18 and TRBJ1-1; D is unresolved. V lost 1 base and J lost 1, with 10 bases in between. This CDR3 contains 15 residues. CDR1 is KGHSH and CDR2 is LQKENI in the germline V gene. The CDR3 loop reads CASSPLPVPNTEAFF. DNA of the CDR3: TGTGCCAGCTCACCACTTCCGGTCCCGAACACTGAAGCTTTCTTT. Full variable domain (remainder filled in from reference TRBV18 and TRBJ1-1): NAGVMQNPRHLVRRRGQEARLRCSPMKGHSHVYWYRQLPEEGLKFMVYLQKENIIDESGMPKERFSAEFPKEGPSILRIQQVVRGDSAAYFCASSPLPVPNTEAFFGQGTRLTVV.

This clone was counted only a few times. The chain joins TRBV27 to TRBJ1-5; D ambiguous. The CDR3 spans 14 residues. Trimming pared 0 bases from V and 2 bases from J, leaving 5 bases between. Germline V gene data show CDR1 as MNHEY and CDR2 as SMNVEV (reference sequence). The chain's CDR3 is CASSLSPGNQPQHF. The CDR3 nucleotides are TGTGCCAGCAGTTTATCTCCAGGCAATCAGCCCCAGCATTTT.